This T cell receptor beta chain emerged from a study of blood T cells in healthy people across ages. The germline gives CDR1 MNHEY, CDR2 SMNVEV (reference sequence). Trimming took 6 bases from V and 7 from J, leaving 16 bases between them. CDR3 length: 15 amino acids. With a J-beta primer mix and a sample-barcoded 5' primer, a second PCR ran about 7 to 12 cycles. TCRdb analysed the 5' RACE reads with MiXCR anew, one entry per CDR3 protein. The sample lists around 1,000,000 distinct CDR3 sequences, 35% to 45% occurring once. General observations from the study: As age increased, TCR beta diversity per million T cells fell in a roughly linear fashion.

This clonotype turned up a few times. The antigen is not known. The chain joins TRBV27 to TRBJ1-6; D gene uncertain. The specimen was blood. The clonotype comes from a man between 18 and 35 years old in good health. Written as DNA, the CDR3 is TGTGCCAGCAGGAGATCAACTGCTACCAATTCACCCCTCCACTTT. It translates to CASRRSTATNSPLHF.